A single sample is the source of the 32 T cell receptor beta chains below, sequenced in a study of T cell changes during pregnancy in multiple sclerosis. Assay used: immunoSEQ multiplex PCR; TCRdb lists only in-frame clones, some missing. Of some 100,000 clones listed, almost 95% are singletons. Here the sequenced sample was peripheral blood, taken before pregnancy. Receptor source: a female donor with multiple sclerosis, enrolled in a pregnancy study.

The chain carries TRBV10-2 and TRBJ2-7; D perhaps matches TRBD2 (6 bases). V lost 3 bases to trimming and J lost 0 bases, with 15 bases between them. Germline values: CDR1 WSHSY, CDR2 SAAADI. This CDR3 contains 16 residues. Written as DNA, the CDR3 is TGCGCCAGCAGTGACACCCGGAGGGGCCTCTCCTACGAGCAGTACTTC. It translates to CASSDTRRGLSYEQYF.

The rearrangement joins TRBV28 to TRBJ1-1; 8 bases match TRBD1. Germline loops: CDR1 MDHEN, CDR2 SYDVKM. This CDR3 is 14 amino acids long. V shed 4 bases and J 2 bases; nucleotides not matched to a gene: 3. The CDR3 nucleotides read TGTGCCAGCAGTTCGGACAGGGCTAACACTGAAGCTTTCTTT. This gives the protein CASSSDRANTEAFF.

The rearrangement uses TRBV19 and TRBJ1-1, with TRBD1 identical over 7 bases. The CDR3 spans 14 residues. J was trimmed by 1 base and V by 5 bases; bases with no gene match: 4. CDR1 is LNHDA, CDR2 SQIVND, per germline (reference sequence). The CDR3 sequence is CASSWGQTNTEAFF. The CDR3 DNA sequence: TGTGCCAGTAGTTGGGGACAGACGAACACTGAAGCTTTCTTT.

The rearrangement uses TRBV21-1 and TRBJ2-1; the tabulated D call, TRBD1, remains unverified against the DNA. TRBV21-1 is an annotated pseudogene. This CDR3 contains 16 residues. The CDR3 is CASDQTYRVFYNEQFF. The CDR3 nucleotides read TGTGCCAGCGACCAGACATACAGGGTTTTCTACAATGAGCAGTTCTTC.

The chain uses TRBV13 and TRBJ2-1; 12 bases match TRBD1. Germline V gene sequence: CDR1 PRHDT, CDR2 FYEKMQ (reference sequence). V lost 5 bases and J lost 6; bases outside the gene matches: 5. This CDR3 is 15 amino acids long. This CDR3 is CASSQTGQGANEQFF. The CDR3 DNA reads as TGTGCCAGCAGCCAGACGGGACAGGGGGCCAATGAGCAGTTCTTC. Together with reference TRBV13 and TRBJ2-1, the CDR3 gives the full variable domain: AAGVIQSPRHLIKEKRETATLKCYPIPRHDTVYWYQQGPGQDPQFLISFYEKMQSDKGSIPDRFSAQQFSDYHSELNMSSLELGDSALYFCASSQTGQGANEQFFGPGTRLTVL.

J is TRBJ2-3 and V is TRBV7-9; TRBD1 matches 7 bases. CDR3 length: 15 amino acids. V gave up 5 bases and J gave up 4 bases; unmatched junction bases: 9. Germline-derived CDR1 and CDR2 are SEHNR and FQNEAQ (reference sequence). The CDR3 DNA is TGTGCCAGCAGCCAACCGGGACAGAAGTCAGATACGCAGTATTTT. Translating gives CASSQPGQKSDTQYF. Supplemented by reference TRBV7-9 and TRBJ2-3, the full variable domain reads DTGVSQNPRHKITKRGQNVTFRCDPISEHNRLYWYRQTLGQGPEFLTYFQNEAQLEKSRLLSDRFSAERPKGSFSTLEIQRTEQGDSAMYLCASSQPGQKSDTQYFGPGTRLTVL.

The genes are TRBV5-1 and TRBJ2-6, with a weak D call TRBD2 (5 bases). V lost 4 bases and J 0 bases, leaving 8 bases between the germline ends. The germline gives CDR1 SGHRS, CDR2 YFSETQ. This CDR3 is 15 amino acids long. The CDR3 nucleotides read TGCGCCAGCAGCGGAGGACTCTCTGGGGCCAACGTCCTGACTTTC. Translating gives CASSGGLSGANVLTF.

This chain joins TRBV29-1 and TRBJ1-2; possible D gene TRBD1, 6 bases. V dropped 3 bases and J dropped 8 bases, with 19 bases sitting between them. CDR1 is SQVTM, CDR2 ANQGSEA, per germline. CDR3 length: 14 residues. In nucleotides, the CDR3 is TGCAGCGTTGAGGGGGCAGGCGGACGGGTGGGCTACACCTTC. Residues: CSVEGAGGRVGYTF.

The chain employs TRBV7-2 and TRBJ2-1, with D perhaps matching TRBD1 (6 bases). This CDR3 region has 13 residues. CDR1 is SGHTA, CDR2 FQGNSA, per germline. V was cut by 5 bases and J by 4 bases, with 9 bases left in between. DNA for the CDR3: TGTGCCAGCAGCCCCGGACAGTACAATGAGCAGTTCTTC. Protein: CASSPGQYNEQFF.

This rearrangement joins TRBV9 to TRBJ2-5; 10 positions agree with TRBD2. The J call is doubtful: the DNA matches TRBJ2-7 better. This CDR3 comprises 14 residues. Germline CDR1 reads SGDLS; CDR2 reads YYNGEE. CDR3: CASSVATSGHEQYF. CDR3 nucleotide sequence: TGTGCCAGCAGCGTGGCGACTAGCGGGCACGAGCAGTACTTC.

The V gene is TRBV23-1, the J gene TRBJ2-6, with TRBD1 identical over 7 bases. TRBV23-1 is recorded as an ORF, its role being uncertain. Trimming cost V 3 bases and J 1 base; bases outside gene matches: 3. The CDR3 spans 16 residues. DNA of the CDR3: TGCGCCAGCAGTCAGTCACAGGGGTCTGGGGCCAACGTCCTGACTTTC. This translates into CASSQSQGSGANVLTF.

The chain carries TRBV30 and TRBJ1-5; 10 nucleotides agree with TRBD1. The ends lost 8 bases at V and 8 bases at J; junction bases unmatched: 6. Per germline, CDR1 GTSNPN and CDR2 SVGIG (reference sequence). This CDR3 is built from 12 residues. The CDR3 loop reads CAGNGQGEPQHF. The CDR3 DNA reads TGTGCCGGGAACGGACAGGGGGAGCCCCAGCATTTT.

The V gene is TRBV2, the J gene TRBJ2-1; 10 positions agree with TRBD2. Germline CDR1 and CDR2: SNHLY and FYNNEI. The CDR3 is made up of 15 amino acids. J was trimmed by 3 bases and V by 5 bases; bases with no gene match: 4. This CDR3 reads CASSPTSGNYNEQFF. As DNA, the CDR3 is TGTGCCAGCAGTCCCACTAGCGGGAACTACAATGAGCAGTTCTTC.

The chain has TRBV6-1 and TRBJ2-5; no definite D call. The ends were cut back, 3 bases at V and 2 bases at J, with 13 bases in the middle. Germline CDR1 is MNHNS and CDR2 is SASEGT. This CDR3 region has 15 residues. Written as DNA, the CDR3 is TGTGCCAGCAGTGAGTCCCCGACAAGTCAAGAGACCCAGTACTTC. This gives the protein CASSESPTSQETQYF.

The chain uses TRBV7-6 and TRBJ2-7; the D is unclear. The CDR3 sequence is 14 residues long. V dropped 1 base and J dropped 1 base, with 8 bases sitting between them. Germline CDR1 is SGHVS and CDR2 is FNYEAQ. The CDR3 coding sequence is TGTGCCAGCAGCTTAGGTCTAGGATCCTACGAGCAGTACTTC. Translation gives CASSLGLGSYEQYF. Complete variable domain (other parts from reference TRBV7-6 and TRBJ2-7): GAGVSQSPRYKVTKRGQDVALRCDPISGHVSLYWYRQALGQGPEFLTYFNYEAQQDKSGLPNDRFSAERPEGSISTLTIQRTEQRDSAMYRCASSLGLGSYEQYFGPGTRLTVT.

The V gene is TRBV29-1, the J gene TRBJ1-5; D gene uncertain. This CDR3 contains 13 residues. Germline V gene sequence: CDR1 SQVTM, CDR2 ANQGSEA. Trimming removed 5 bases from V and 5 bases from J, with 13 bases in between. The CDR3 region has the DNA TGCAGCGTTTTTGTCCACGGGGATCAGCCCCAGCATTTT. It translates to CSVFVHGDQPQHF.

The rearrangement links TRBV27 to TRBJ2-6; D perhaps matches TRBD1 (5 bases). Germline V gene data show CDR1 as MNHEY and CDR2 as SMNVEV (reference sequence). The CDR3 contains 15 residues. Trimming removed 6 bases at V and 2 bases at J, with 11 bases between. In DNA form, the CDR3 reads TGTGCCAGCAGCAGGGTGGAACCTGGGGCCAACGTCCTGACTTTC. Its protein product is CASSRVEPGANVLTF. Supplemented by reference TRBV27 and TRBJ2-6, the full variable domain reads EAQVTQNPRYLITVTGKKLTVTCSQNMNHEYMSWYRQDPGLGLRQIYYSMNVEVTDKGDVPEGYKVSRKEKRNFPLILESPSPNQTSLYFCASSRVEPGANVLTFGAGSRLTVL.

For the CDR3, the DNA is TGTGCCAGCAGTGAGGAGCGGACGCAGTATTTT. The encoded protein is CASSEERTQYF. The chain recombines TRBV2 with TRBJ2-3; D might be TRBD2 (5 bases). Germline V gene sequence: CDR1 SNHLY, CDR2 FYNNEI. V lost 3 bases and J lost 9, with 7 bases in between. This CDR3 spans 11 amino acids.

This rearrangement joins TRBV6-6 to TRBJ1-2; 11 bases line up with TRBD1. The length of the CDR3 is 14 residues. Germline CDR1 and CDR2: MNHNY and SVGAGI (reference sequence). V gave up 6 bases and J gave up 5 bases; unmatched junction bases: 5. The DNA for the CDR3 is TGTGCCAGCAGCTTGGGACAGGGGGATTATGGCTACACCTTC. Its protein is CASSLGQGDYGYTF.

This clone was found once. The V and J genes are TRBV6-1 and TRBJ2-7, with D perhaps matching TRBD1 (6 bases). The CDR3 spans 15 residues. CDR1 is MNHNS, CDR2 SASEGT, per germline. V was clipped by 1 base and J by 3 bases, with 13 bases between them. In DNA, the CDR3 is TGTGCCAGCAGTGAAGGGGGGCTAGCAAACTACGAGCAGTACTTC. Protein product: CASSEGGLANYEQYF.

V gene TRBV28 combines with J gene TRBJ1-2; 7 nucleotides align to TRBD1. The length of the CDR3 is 13 residues. The germline gives CDR1 MDHEN, CDR2 SYDVKM. Trimming took 8 bases from V and 3 from J; bases not matched to a gene: 6. CDR3 nucleotide sequence: TGTGCCAGCGGGGACAGTTCTCACTATGGCTACACCTTC. Its protein product is CASGDSSHYGYTF.

V usage is TRBV4-1 and J usage is TRBJ2-1; D might be TRBD1 (6 bases). Germline V gene lookup returns CDR1 MGHRA and CDR2 YSYEKL. Between the trimmed V and J ends, which lost 4 bases and 0 bases, there was a span of 10 bases. The CDR3 consists of 15 residues. Here the CDR3 DNA reads TGCGCCAGCAGCCCGCCGACAGGCTCCTACAATGAGCAGTTCTTC. Encoded protein: CASSPPTGSYNEQFF.

This sequence joins TRBV2 and TRBJ2-7; 8 bases match TRBD1. This CDR3 comprises 14 residues. Germline CDR1 and CDR2: SNHLY and FYNNEI. V shed 9 bases, J shed 6 bases, and the junction held 13 bases outside the gene matches. In DNA form, the CDR3 reads TGTGCCAGAACCCCTCCAACAGGGGGGTTCGAGCAGTACTTC. Protein sequence: CARTPPTGGFEQYF.

This sequence joins TRBV27 and TRBJ1-2, with TRBD1 as a possible D gene (5 bases). The CDR3 contains 14 residues. V was trimmed by 5 bases and J by 8 bases, leaving 18 bases between them. Germline CDR1 MNHEY, CDR2 SMNVEV (reference sequence). CDR3 region: CASSPRDFWGGYTF. The CDR3 DNA follows: TGTGCCAGCAGTCCTCGGGACTTTTGGGGGGGCTACACCTTC.

V usage is TRBV19 and J usage is TRBJ1-1; D possibly corresponds to TRBD1 (6 bases). Germline V gene lookup returns CDR1 LNHDA and CDR2 SQIVND (reference sequence). The CDR3 contains 16 residues. V shed 4 bases and J shed 6 bases, with 21 bases lying between them. The CDR3 is CASSRNTGTRDAEAFF. The CDR3 nucleotides read TGTGCCAGTAGTAGGAATACAGGGACGCGAGACGCTGAAGCTTTCTTT. Combining the CDR3 with reference TRBV19 and TRBJ1-1 gives the whole variable domain DGGITQSPKYLFRKEGQNVTLSCEQNLNHDAMYWYRQDPGQGLRLIYYSQIVNDFQKGDIAEGYSVSREKKESFPLTVTSAQKNPTAFYLCASSRNTGTRDAEAFFGQGTRLTVV.

V is TRBV19 and J is TRBJ2-1; possible D gene TRBD1, 5 bases. Deletions cut 6 bases from V and 7 bases from J, with 10 bases between. The germline V gene has CDR1 LNHDA and CDR2 SQIVND (reference sequence). This CDR3 spans 12 amino acids. In DNA form, the CDR3 reads TGTGCCAGTAGGAGGACATATAATGAGCAGTTCTTC. It encodes CASRRTYNEQFF. The full variable domain, with the rest looked up from reference TRBV19 and TRBJ2-1, is DGGITQSPKYLFRKEGQNVTLSCEQNLNHDAMYWYRQDPGQGLRLIYYSQIVNDFQKGDIAEGYSVSREKKESFPLTVTSAQKNPTAFYLCASRRTYNEQFFGPGTRLTVL.

Note on this clone: Other nucleotide sequences from this sample produce the same CDR3. V gene TRBV5-1 combines with J gene TRBJ2-1, with D maybe TRBD2 (5 bases). The length of the CDR3 is 14 residues. CDR1 and CDR2 (germline): SGHRS, YFSETQ. Trimming pared 2 bases from V and 0 bases from J, leaving 6 bases between. The CDR3 is CASSFGNSYNEQFF. CDR3 in DNA: TGCGCCAGCAGCTTCGGGAACTCCTACAATGAGCAGTTCTTC.

The chain employs TRBV9 and TRBJ1-4, with D perhaps TRBD1 (5 bases). In germline, CDR1 is SGDLS, CDR2 YYNGEE. The CDR3 loop spans 14 amino acids. Trimming removed 0 bases from V and 9 bases from J, with 12 bases in between. CDR3: CASSVELGGKKLFF. The CDR3 coding sequence is TGTGCCAGCAGCGTAGAGTTGGGGGGAAAAAAACTGTTTTTT.

This chain joins TRBV29-1 and TRBJ2-3; D gene ambiguous. The CDR3 extends over 9 amino acids. Germline loops: CDR1 SQVTM, CDR2 ANQGSEA. With 7 bases removed from V and 6 bases from J, the gap between germline ends came to 5 bases. The CDR3 reads CSDGDTQYF. CDR3 bases: TGCAGCGACGGGGATACGCAGTATTTT.

As for this clone: This sample also contains other DNA sequences that code for the same CDR3. This chain links TRBV5-4 with TRBJ2-7; 7 bases line up with TRBD2. The length of the CDR3 is 14 residues. V was pared by 0 bases and J by 0 bases, with 0 bases of the junction left unmatched. The germline gives CDR1 SGHNT, CDR2 YYREEE (reference sequence). The DNA of the CDR3 is TGTGCCAGCAGCTTGGGCGGGAGCTCCTACGAGCAGTACTTC. Translating it yields CASSLGGSSYEQYF.

V and J are TRBV11-2 and TRBJ2-7, with TRBD2 matching 8 bases. This CDR3 region has 15 residues. J lost 1 base, V lost 3 bases, and 5 bases had no gene match. Germline V lookup: CDR1 SGHAT, CDR2 FQNNGV. CDR3 residues: CASSLSAGGSYEQYF. The CDR3 region has the DNA TGTGCCAGCAGCTTGAGTGCGGGAGGATCCTACGAGCAGTACTTC.

V usage is TRBV4-3 and J usage is TRBJ2-1; 8 nucleotides match TRBD2. The V and J ends lost 1 base and 10 bases, in that order; junction bases with no gene match: 9. This CDR3 contains 15 residues. Germline lookup yields CDR1 LGHNA and CDR2 YSLEER. CDR3 DNA sequence: TGCGCCAGCAGCCAAGTAGCGGGATCACCCCGAGAGCAGTTCTTC. Protein sequence: CASSQVAGSPREQFF.